This T cell receptor (beta chain) emerged from a study of CD8+ T cells in alopecia areata. V was shortened by 0 bases and J by 2 bases, with 15 bases between the two germline ends. This CDR3 contains 17 residues. Germline V gives CDR1 MGHRA, CDR2 YSYEKL. RNA was isolated and reverse transcribed to cDNA, the sequencing template. Repertoires were generated with immunoSEQ multiplex PCR, while TCRdb's copy carries only in-frame clones and drops some. This sample has some 170,000 clones; 67% occur once, and the top ten carry over 9.5%. This clonotype originated in a human donor with alopecia areata. The sequenced sample was CD8+ T cells sorted from blood, obtained at week 0. The chain employs TRBV4-1 and TRBJ2-3; tentatively, D is TRBD1 or TRBD2 (5 bases each). DNA of the CDR3: TGCGCCAGCAGCCAAGAACTCTCAACGGGGCACACAGATACGCAGTATTTT. Translating it yields CASSQELSTGHTDTQYF.